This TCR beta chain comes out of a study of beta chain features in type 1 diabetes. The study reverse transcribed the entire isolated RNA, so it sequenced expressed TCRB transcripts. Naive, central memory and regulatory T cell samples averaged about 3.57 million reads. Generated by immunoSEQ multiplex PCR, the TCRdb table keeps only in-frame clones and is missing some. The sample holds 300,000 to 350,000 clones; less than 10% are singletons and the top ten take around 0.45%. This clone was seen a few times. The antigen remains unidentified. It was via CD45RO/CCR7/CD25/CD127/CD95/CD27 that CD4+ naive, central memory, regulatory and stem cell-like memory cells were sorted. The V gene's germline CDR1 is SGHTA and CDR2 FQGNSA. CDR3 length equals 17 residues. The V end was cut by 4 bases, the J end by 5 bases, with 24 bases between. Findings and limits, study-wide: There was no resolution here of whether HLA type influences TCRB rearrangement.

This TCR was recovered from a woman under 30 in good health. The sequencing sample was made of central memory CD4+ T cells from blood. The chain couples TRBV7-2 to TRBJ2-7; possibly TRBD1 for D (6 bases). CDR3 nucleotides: TGTGCCAGCAGCTCCCGCGTTGCCCCCACAGGGACCCACGAGCAGTACTTC. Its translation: CASSSRVAPTGTHEQYF.